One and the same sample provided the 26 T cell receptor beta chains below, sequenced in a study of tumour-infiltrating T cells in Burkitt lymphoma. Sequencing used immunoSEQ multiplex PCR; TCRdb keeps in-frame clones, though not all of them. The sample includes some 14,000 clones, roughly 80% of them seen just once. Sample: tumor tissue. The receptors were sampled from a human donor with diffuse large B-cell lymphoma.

The CDR3 coding sequence is TGCGCCAGCGGTTCGGCACTTGGGGGGGATACGCAGTATTTT. Its protein product is CASGSALGGDTQYF. This chain connects TRBV4-1 to TRBJ2-3, with D possibly being TRBD2 (6 bases). Germline CDR1 reads MGHRA; CDR2 reads YSYEKL. This CDR3 spans 14 amino acids. The V end was cut by 8 bases, the J end by 6 bases, with 18 bases between.

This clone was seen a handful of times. CDR3 amino acids: CASSPWALAADTQYF. The CDR3 nucleotides read TGTGCCAGCAGCCCCTGGGCACTAGCGGCCGATACGCAGTATTTT. The chain has TRBV9 and TRBJ2-3; 8 nucleotides agree with TRBD2. From germline, CDR1 is SGDLS and CDR2 YYNGEE. The CDR3 totals 15 residues. J lost 6 bases, V lost 4 bases, and 10 bases had no gene match.

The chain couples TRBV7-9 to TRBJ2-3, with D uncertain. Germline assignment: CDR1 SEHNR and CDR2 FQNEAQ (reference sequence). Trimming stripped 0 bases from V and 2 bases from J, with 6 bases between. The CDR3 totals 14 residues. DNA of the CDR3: TGTGCCAGCAGCTTAGCGGGGTACACAGATACGCAGTATTTT. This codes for CASSLAGYTDTQYF.

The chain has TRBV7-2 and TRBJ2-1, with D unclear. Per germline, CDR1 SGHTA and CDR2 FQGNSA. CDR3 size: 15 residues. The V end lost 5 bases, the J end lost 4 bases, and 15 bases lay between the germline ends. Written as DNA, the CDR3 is TGTGCCAGCAGCCTAGTGGTCCAGGCATACAATGAGCAGTTCTTC. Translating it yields CASSLVVQAYNEQFF.

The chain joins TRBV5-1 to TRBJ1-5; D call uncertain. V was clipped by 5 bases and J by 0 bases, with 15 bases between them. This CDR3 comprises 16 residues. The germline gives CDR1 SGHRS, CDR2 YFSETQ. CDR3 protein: CASRLGKAPSNQPQHF. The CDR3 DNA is TGCGCCAGCAGATTAGGTAAGGCCCCTAGCAATCAGCCCCAGCATTTT. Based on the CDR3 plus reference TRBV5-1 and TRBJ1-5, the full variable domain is KAGVTQTPRYLIKTRGQQVTLSCSPISGHRSVSWYQQTPGQGLQFLFEYFSETQRNKGNFPGRFSGRQFSNSRSEMNVSTLELGDSALYLCASRLGKAPSNQPQHFGDGTRLSIL.

The CDR3 nucleotides are TGTGCCTGGAGTGGAGCGGGAGGGTGGAACAATGAGCAGTTCTTC. This translates into CAWSGAGGWNNEQFF. The chain is built from TRBV30 and TRBJ2-1, with TRBD2 identical over 10 bases. This CDR3 contains 15 residues. Germline V gene lookup returns CDR1 GTSNPN and CDR2 SVGIG (reference sequence). With V trimmed by 1 base and J by 5 bases, 5 bases remained unmatched.

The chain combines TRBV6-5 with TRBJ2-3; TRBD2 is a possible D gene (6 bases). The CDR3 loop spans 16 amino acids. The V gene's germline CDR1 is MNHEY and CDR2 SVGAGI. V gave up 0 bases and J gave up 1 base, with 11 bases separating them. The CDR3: CASSYSPGVGTDTQYF. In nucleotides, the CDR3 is TGTGCCAGCAGTTACTCGCCGGGAGTGGGCACAGATACGCAGTATTTT.

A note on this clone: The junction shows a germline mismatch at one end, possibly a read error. In nucleotides, the CDR3 is TGTGCTAGCAGCTTAGGGCAGCTCTACGAGCAGTACTTC. Protein product: CASSLGQLYEQYF. The chain uses TRBV7-7 and TRBJ2-7, with D unclear. There are 13 residues in the CDR3. The germline V gene has CDR1 SSHAT and CDR2 FNYEAQ (reference sequence). The full variable domain, rest sourced from reference TRBV7-7 and TRBJ2-7, is GAGVSQSPRYKVTKRGQDVTLRCDPISSHATLYWYQQALGQGPEFLTYFNYEAQPDKSGLPSDRFSAERPEGSISTLTIQRTEQRDSAMYRCASSLGQLYEQYFGPGTRLTVT.

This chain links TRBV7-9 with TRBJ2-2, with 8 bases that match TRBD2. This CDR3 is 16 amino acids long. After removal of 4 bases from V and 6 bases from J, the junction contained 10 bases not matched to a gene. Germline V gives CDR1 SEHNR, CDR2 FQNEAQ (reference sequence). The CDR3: CASSSPREGSPGELFF. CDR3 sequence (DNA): TGTGCCAGCAGCTCCCCCCGGGAGGGATCTCCCGGGGAGCTGTTTTTT.

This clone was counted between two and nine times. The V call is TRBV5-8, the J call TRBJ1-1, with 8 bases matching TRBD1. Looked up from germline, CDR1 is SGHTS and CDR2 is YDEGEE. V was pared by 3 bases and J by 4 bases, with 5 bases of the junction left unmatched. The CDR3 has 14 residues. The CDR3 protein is CASSSLGTGTEAFF. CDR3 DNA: TGTGCCAGCAGCTCCCTAGGGACAGGCACTGAAGCTTTCTTT.

The CDR3 loop is CASNEGDYGYTF. CDR3 coding DNA: TGCGCCAGCAATGAGGGCGACTATGGCTACACCTTC. V gene TRBV5-1 combines with J gene TRBJ1-2; no reliable D call. Germline CDR1 is SGHRS and CDR2 is YFSETQ. The CDR3 is 12 residues long. Trimming shortened V by 6 bases and J by 3 bases, and 9 bases separated the two germline ends.

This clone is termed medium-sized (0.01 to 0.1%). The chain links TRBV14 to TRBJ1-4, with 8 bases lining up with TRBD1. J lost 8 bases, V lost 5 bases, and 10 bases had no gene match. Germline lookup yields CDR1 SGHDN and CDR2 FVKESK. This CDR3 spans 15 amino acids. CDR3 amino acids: CASSGQGGSREKLFF. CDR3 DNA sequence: TGTGCCAGCAGCGGACAGGGAGGTTCGCGGGAAAAACTGTTTTTT.

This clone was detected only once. The CDR3 loop reads CASSGLAGAGETQYF. The DNA for the CDR3 is TGTGCCAGCAGTGGGCTAGCGGGAGCAGGGGAGACCCAGTACTTC. The rearrangement links TRBV2 to TRBJ2-5; TRBD2 agrees at 10 bases. This CDR3 has 15 residues. The V gene's germline CDR1 is SNHLY and CDR2 FYNNEI. The V gene end was trimmed by 4 bases and the J gene end by 5 bases; junction bases not matched to a gene: 7.

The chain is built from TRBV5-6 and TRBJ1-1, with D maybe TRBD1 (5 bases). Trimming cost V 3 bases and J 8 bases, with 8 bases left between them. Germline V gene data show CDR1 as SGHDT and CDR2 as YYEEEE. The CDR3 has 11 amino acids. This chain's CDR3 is CASSWGTEAFF. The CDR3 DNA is TGTGCCAGCAGCTGGGGGACGGAAGCTTTCTTT.

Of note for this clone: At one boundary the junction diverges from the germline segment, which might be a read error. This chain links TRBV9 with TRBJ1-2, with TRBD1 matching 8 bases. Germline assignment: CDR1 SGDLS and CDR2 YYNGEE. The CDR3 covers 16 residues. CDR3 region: CASSVDPSGGQGGYTF. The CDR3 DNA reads TGTGCTAGCAGCGTAGACCCCTCAGGGGGCCAGGGGGGCTACACCTTC.

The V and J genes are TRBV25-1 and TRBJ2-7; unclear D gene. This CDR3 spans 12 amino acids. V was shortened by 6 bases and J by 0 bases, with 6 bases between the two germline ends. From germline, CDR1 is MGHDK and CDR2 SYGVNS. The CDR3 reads CASSLGSYEQYF. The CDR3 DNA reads TGTGCCAGCAGCCTGGGCTCCTACGAGCAGTACTTC.

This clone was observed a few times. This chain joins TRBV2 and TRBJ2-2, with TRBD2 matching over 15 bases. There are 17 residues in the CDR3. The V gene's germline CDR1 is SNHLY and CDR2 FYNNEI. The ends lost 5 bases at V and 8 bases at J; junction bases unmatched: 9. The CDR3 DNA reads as TGTGCCAGCAGTTACCAAGGACTAGCGGGAGGGCCTGGGGAGCTGTTTTTT. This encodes CASSYQGLAGGPGELFF.

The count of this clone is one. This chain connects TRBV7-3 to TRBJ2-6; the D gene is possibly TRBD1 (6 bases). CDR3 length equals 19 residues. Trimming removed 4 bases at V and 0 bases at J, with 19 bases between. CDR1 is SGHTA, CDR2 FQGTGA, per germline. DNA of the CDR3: TGTGCCAGCAGCTCGTACCCATTACAGGGCCTCTCTGGGGCCAACGTCCTGACTTTC. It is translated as CASSSYPLQGLSGANVLTF. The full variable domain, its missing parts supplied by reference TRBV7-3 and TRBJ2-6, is GAGVSQTPSNKVTEKGKYVELRCDPISGHTALYWYRQSLGQGPEFLIYFQGTGAADDSGLPNDRFFAVRPEGSVSTLKIQRTERGDSAVYLCASSSYPLQGLSGANVLTFGAGSRLTVL.

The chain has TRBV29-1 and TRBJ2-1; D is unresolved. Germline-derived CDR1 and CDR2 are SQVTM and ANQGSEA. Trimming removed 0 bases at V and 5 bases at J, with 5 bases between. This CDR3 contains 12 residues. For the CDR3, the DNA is TGCAGCGTTGAAGAGATAGACAATGAGCAGTTCTTC. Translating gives CSVEEIDNEQFF.

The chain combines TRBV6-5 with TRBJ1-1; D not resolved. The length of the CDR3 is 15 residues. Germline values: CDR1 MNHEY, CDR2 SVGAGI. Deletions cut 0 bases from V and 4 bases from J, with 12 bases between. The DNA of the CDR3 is TGTGCCAGCAGTTACTCGTACGAGGGAGGCACTGAAGCTTTCTTT. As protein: CASSYSYEGGTEAFF.

CDR3 sequence reads: CASISGQGVLQGYTF. The CDR3, as DNA: TGTGCCAGCATCTCGGGACAGGGGGTTCTTCAGGGCTACACCTTC. The gene calls are TRBV28 and TRBJ1-2, with 11 bases lining up with TRBD1. The ends lost 7 bases at V and 8 bases at J; junction bases unmatched: 12. The CDR3 is 15 residues long. Per the germline V gene, CDR1 is MDHEN and CDR2 is SYDVKM.

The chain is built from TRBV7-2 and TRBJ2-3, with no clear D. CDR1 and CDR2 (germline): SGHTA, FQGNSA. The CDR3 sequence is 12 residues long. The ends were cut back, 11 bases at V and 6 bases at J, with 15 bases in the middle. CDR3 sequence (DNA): TGTGCCCTGACAAGGTACTTTGATACGCAGTATTTT. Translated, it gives CALTRYFDTQYF.

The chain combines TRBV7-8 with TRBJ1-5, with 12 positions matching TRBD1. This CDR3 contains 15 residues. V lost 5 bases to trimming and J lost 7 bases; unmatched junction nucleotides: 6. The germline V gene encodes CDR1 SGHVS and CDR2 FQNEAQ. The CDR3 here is CASSPGTGGLQPQHF. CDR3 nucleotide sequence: TGTGCCAGCAGCCCCGGGACAGGGGGCTTACAGCCCCAGCATTTT.

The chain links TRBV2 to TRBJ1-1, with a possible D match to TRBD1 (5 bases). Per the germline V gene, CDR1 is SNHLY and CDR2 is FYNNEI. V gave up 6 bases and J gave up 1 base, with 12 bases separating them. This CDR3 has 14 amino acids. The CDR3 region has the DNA TGTGCCAGCAGGGGGGGGTATTCGAACACTGAAGCTTTCTTT. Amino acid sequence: CASRGGYSNTEAFF.

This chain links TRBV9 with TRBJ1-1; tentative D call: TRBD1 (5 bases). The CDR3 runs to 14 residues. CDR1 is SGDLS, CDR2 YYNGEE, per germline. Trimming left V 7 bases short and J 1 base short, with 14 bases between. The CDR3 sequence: CASVPMGGNTEAFF. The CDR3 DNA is TGTGCCAGCGTTCCCATGGGGGGGAACACTGAAGCTTTCTTT.

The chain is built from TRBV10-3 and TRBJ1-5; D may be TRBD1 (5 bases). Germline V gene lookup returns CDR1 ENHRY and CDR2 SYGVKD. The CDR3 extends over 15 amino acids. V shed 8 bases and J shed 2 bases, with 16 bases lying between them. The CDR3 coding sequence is TGTGCCATCTCGCAGGGTCAATTTGGCAATCAGCCCCAGCATTTT. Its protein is CAISQGQFGNQPQHF.